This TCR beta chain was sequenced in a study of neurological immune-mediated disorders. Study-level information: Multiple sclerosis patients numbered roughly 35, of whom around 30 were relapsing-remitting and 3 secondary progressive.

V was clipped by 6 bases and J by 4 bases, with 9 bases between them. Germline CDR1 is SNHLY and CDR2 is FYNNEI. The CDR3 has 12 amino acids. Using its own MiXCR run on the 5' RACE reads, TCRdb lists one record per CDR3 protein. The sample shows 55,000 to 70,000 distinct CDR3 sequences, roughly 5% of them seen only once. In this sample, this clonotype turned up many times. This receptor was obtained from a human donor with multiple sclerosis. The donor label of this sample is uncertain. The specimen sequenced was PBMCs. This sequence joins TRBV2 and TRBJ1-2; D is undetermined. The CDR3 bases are TGTGCCAGCAGGGTTTCCAGCTATGGCTACACCTTC. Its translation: CASRVSSYGYTF. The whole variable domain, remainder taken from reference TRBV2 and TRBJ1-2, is EPEVTQTPSHQVTQMGQEVILRCVPISNHLYFYWYRQILGQKVEFLVSFYNNEISEKSEIFDDQFSVERPDGSNFTLKIRSTKLEDSAMYFCASRVSSYGYTFGSGTRLTVV.